This entry is about one T cell receptor (beta chain). The data derive from a study of blood T cells in healthy people across ages. Combining a sample-barcoded 5' primer with a J-beta primer mix, a second PCR ran for roughly 6 to 12 cycles. From each sample, at least 2.5 million paired-end reads containing CDR3 were obtained. TCRdb passed the 5' RACE reads through MiXCR, listing each CDR3 protein once. Here the sample spans about 800,000 distinct CDR3 sequences, approximately 25% being singletons. The CDR3 sequence is 11 residues long. Per the germline V gene, CDR1 is SNHLY and CDR2 is FYNNEI. The V end lost 7 bases, the J end lost 4 bases, and 8 bases lay between the germline ends. The same sample was also used in a study of T cells of mothers and their children. This second study says: In the second PCR, M1S primer introduced barcodes and 2-4 random bases.

This TCR came from a boy younger than 18 in good health. The sequencing input was blood. J is TRBJ2-7 and V is TRBV2; D gene unclear. CDR3 region: CASIELYEQYF. The CDR3 DNA is TGTGCCAGCATAGAGCTTTACGAGCAGTACTTC.